The source of this T cell receptor (beta chain) is a study of identifying expanded T cells in peripheral blood. This CDR3 spans 14 amino acids. Germline CDR1 is SEHNR and CDR2 is FQNEAQ (reference sequence). With V trimmed by 3 bases and J by 6 bases, 8 bases remained unmatched. During the collection period, no donor immune events like infections were recorded. Some clones are missing from TCRdb's copy, which holds only in-frame ones; the method was immunoSEQ multiplex PCR. The sample holds about 91,000 clones, roughly 88% seen once. Sequencing was carried out using blood. This clonotype originated in a person between 18 and 75 years old in good health. The V call is TRBV7-9, the J call TRBJ2-7; 7 bases line up with TRBD1. The CDR3 sequence: CASSLTGSPVEQYF. CDR3 DNA: TGTGCCAGCAGCTTGACAGGGTCCCCCGTCGAGCAGTACTTC. Complete variable domain (other parts from reference TRBV7-9 and TRBJ2-7): DTGVSQNPRHKITKRGQNVTFRCDPISEHNRLYWYRQTLGQGPEFLTYFQNEAQLEKSRLLSDRFSAERPKGSFSTLEIQRTEQGDSAMYLCASSLTGSPVEQYFGPGTRLTVT.